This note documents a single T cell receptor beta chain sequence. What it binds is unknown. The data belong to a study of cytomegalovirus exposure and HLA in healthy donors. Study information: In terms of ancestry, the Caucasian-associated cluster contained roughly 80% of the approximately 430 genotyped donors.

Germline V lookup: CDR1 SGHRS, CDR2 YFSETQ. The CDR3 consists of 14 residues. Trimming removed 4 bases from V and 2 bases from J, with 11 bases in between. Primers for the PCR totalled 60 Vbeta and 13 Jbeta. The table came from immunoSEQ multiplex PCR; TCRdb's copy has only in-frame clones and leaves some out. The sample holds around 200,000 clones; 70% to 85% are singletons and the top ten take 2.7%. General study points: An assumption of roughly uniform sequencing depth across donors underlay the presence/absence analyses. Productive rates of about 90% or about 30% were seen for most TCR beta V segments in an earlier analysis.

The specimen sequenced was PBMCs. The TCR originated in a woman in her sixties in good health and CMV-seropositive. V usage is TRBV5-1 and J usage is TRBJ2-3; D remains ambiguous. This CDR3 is CASSRRLDTDTQYF. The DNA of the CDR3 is TGCGCCAGCAGCCGCAGACTTGACACAGATACGCAGTATTTT.